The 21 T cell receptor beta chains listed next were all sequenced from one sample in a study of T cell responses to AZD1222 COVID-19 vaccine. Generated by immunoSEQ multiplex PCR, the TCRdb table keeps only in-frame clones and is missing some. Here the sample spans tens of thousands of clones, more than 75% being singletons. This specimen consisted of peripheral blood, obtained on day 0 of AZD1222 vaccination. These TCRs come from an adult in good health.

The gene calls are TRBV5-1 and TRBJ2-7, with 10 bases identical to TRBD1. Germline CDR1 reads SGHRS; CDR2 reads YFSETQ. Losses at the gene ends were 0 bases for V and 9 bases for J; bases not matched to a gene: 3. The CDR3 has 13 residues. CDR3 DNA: TGCGCCAGCAGCTTGGCCGGGACAGGGGTGCAGTACTTC. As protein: CASSLAGTGVQYF.

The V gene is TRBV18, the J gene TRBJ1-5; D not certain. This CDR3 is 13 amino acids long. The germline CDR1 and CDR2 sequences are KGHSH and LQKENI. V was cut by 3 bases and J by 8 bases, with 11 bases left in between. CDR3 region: CASSPEGTEPQHF. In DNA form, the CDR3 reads TGTGCCAGCTCACCGGAGGGAACGGAGCCCCAGCATTTT.

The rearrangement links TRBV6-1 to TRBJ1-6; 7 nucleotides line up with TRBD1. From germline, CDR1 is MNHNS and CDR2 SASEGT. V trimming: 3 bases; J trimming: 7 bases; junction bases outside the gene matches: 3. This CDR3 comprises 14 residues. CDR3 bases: TGTGCCAGCAGTGACGGACAGGAAAATTCACCCCTCCACTTT. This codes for CASSDGQENSPLHF.

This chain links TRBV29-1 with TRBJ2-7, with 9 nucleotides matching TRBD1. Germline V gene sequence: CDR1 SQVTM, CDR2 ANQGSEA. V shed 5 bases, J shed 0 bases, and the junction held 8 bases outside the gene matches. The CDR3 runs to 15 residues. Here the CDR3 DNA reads TGCAGCGTTCGGTTCCGGGACAGGGACTCCTACGAGCAGTACTTC. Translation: CSVRFRDRDSYEQYF.

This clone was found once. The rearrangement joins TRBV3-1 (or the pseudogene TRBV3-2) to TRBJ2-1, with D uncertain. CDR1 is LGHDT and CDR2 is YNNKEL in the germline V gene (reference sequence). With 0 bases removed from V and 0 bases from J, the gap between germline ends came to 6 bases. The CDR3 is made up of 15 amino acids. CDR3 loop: CASSQEESSYNEQFF. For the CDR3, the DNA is TGTGCCAGCAGCCAAGAGGAGAGCTCCTACAATGAGCAGTTCTTC.

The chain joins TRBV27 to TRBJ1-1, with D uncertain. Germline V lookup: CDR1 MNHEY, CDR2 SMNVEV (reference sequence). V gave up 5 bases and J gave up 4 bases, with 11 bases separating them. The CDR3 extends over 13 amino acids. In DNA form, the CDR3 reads TGTGCCAGCAGTCCCGAACTAGGCACTGAAGCTTTCTTT. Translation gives CASSPELGTEAFF.

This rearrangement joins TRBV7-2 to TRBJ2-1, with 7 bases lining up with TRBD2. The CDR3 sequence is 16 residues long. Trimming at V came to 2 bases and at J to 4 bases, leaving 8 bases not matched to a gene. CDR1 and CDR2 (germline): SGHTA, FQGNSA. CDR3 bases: TGTGCCAGCAGCTTACGGGCTAGCGGACTTTACAATGAGCAGTTCTTC. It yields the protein CASSLRASGLYNEQFF.

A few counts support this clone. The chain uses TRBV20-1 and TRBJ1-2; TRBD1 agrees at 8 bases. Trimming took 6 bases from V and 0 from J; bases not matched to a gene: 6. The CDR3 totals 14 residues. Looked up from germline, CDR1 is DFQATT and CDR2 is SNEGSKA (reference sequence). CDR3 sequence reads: CSASGTGANYGYTF. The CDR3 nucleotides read TGCAGTGCCAGTGGGACAGGAGCTAACTATGGCTACACCTTC.

The CDR3: CSVYRANQPQHF. DNA of the CDR3: TGCAGCGTTTACAGGGCCAATCAGCCCCAGCATTTT. This sequence joins TRBV29-1 and TRBJ1-5; D might be TRBD1 (6 bases). The CDR3 is made up of 12 amino acids. V was shortened by 5 bases and J by 3 bases, with 8 bases between the two germline ends. CDR1 and CDR2 (germline): SQVTM, ANQGSEA. The full variable domain, its missing parts supplied by reference TRBV29-1 and TRBJ1-5, is SAVISQKPSRDICQRGTSLTIQCQVDSQVTMMFWYRQQPGQSLTLIATANQGSEATYESGFVIDKFPISRPNLTFSTLTVSNMSPEDSSIYLCSVYRANQPQHFGDGTRLSIL.

The DNA for the CDR3 is TGTGCCAGCAGATTCCGTGGCGGGGAGCTGTTTTTT. Translated, it gives CASRFRGGELFF. The chain couples TRBV6-5 to TRBJ2-2; D is ambiguous. Germline V CDR1 and CDR2: MNHEY, SVGAGI. Trimming removed 6 bases from V and 7 bases from J, with 9 bases in between. This CDR3 spans 12 amino acids.

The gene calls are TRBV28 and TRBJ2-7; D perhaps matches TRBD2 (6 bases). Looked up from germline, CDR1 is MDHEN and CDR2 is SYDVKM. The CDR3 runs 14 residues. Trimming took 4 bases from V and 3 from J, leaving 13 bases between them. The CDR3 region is CASSSGRRGYEQYF. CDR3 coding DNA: TGTGCCAGCAGTTCGGGACGGAGGGGCTACGAGCAGTACTTC. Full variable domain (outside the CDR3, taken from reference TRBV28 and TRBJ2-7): DVKVTQSSRYLVKRTGEKVFLECVQDMDHENMFWYRQDPGLGLRLIYFSYDVKMKEKGDIPEGYSVSREKKERFSLILESASTNQTSMYLCASSSGRRGYEQYFGPGTRLTVT.

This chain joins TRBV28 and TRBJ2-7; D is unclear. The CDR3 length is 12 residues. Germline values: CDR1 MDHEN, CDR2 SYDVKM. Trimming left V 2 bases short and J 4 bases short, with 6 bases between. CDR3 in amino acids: CASSLTGYEQYF. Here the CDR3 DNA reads TGTGCCAGCAGTTTAACGGGTTACGAGCAGTACTTC.

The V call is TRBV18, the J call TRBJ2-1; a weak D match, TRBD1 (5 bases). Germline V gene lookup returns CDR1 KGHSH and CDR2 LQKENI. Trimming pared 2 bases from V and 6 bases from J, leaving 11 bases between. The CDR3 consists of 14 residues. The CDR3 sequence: CASSPNRNGNEQFF. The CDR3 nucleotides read TGTGCCAGCTCACCAAACAGGAATGGCAATGAGCAGTTCTTC.

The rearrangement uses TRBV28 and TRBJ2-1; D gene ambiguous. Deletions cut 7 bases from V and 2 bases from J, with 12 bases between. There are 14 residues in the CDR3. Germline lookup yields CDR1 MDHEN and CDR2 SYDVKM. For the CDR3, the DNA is TGTGCCAGCATCAACCGGTTAACCTACAATGAGCAGTTCTTC. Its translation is CASINRLTYNEQFF.

CDR3 region: CASSDSQGWSQYF. In nucleotides, the CDR3 is TGTGCCAGCAGTGACTCACAGGGGTGGTCCCAGTACTTC. The gene calls are TRBV2 and TRBJ2-5, with 7 bases aligning to TRBD1. With 3 bases clipped from V and 9 bases from J, the junction kept 7 bases outside the gene matches. From germline, CDR1 is SNHLY and CDR2 FYNNEI. The CDR3 is 13 amino acids. The full variable domain, its missing parts supplied by reference TRBV2 and TRBJ2-5, is EPEVTQTPSHQVTQMGQEVILRCVPISNHLYFYWYRQILGQKVEFLVSFYNNEISEKSEIFDDQFSVERPDGSNFTLKIRSTKLEDSAMYFCASSDSQGWSQYFGPGTRLLVL.

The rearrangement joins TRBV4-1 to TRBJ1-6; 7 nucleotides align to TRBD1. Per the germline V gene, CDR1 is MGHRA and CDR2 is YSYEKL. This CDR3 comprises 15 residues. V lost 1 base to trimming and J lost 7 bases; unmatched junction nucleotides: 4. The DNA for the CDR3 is TGCGCCAGCAGCCAAGTAACAGGGGTCAATTCACCCCTCCACTTT. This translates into CASSQVTGVNSPLHF.

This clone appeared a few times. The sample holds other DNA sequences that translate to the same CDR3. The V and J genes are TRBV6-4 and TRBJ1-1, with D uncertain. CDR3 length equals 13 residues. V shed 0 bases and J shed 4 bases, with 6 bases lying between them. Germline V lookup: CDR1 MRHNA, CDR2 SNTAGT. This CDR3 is CASSDSRGTEAFF. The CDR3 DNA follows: TGTGCCAGCAGTGACTCGAGAGGCACTGAAGCTTTCTTT.

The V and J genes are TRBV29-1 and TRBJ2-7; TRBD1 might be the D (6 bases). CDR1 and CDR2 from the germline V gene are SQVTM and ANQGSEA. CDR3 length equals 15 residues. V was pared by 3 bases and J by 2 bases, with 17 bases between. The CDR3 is CSVDSKYGQTYEQYF. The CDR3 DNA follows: TGCAGCGTTGACTCCAAATACGGACAGACCTACGAGCAGTACTTC.

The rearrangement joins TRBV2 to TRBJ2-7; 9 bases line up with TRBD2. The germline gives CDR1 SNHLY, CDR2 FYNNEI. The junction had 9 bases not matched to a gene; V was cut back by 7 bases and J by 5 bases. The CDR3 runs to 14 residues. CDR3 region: CASKAGSGSNEQYF. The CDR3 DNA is TGTGCCAGCAAGGCGGGTAGCGGGAGTAACGAGCAGTACTTC.

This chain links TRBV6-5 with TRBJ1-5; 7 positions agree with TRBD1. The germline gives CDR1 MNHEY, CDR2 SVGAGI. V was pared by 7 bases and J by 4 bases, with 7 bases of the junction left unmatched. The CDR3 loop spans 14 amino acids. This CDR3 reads CASTRQGRNQPQHF. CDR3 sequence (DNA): TGTGCCAGCACCAGACAGGGACGGAATCAGCCCCAGCATTTT.

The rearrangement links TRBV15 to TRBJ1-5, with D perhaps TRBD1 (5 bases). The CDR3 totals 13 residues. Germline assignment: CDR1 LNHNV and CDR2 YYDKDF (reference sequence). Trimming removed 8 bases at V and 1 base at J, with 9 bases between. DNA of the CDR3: TGTGCCACCTCTCCAGGGAGCAATCAGCCCCAGCATTTT. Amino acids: CATSPGSNQPQHF.